Sequencing of this T cell receptor beta chain was carried out in a study of cytomegalovirus exposure and HLA in healthy donors. Study-wide results and caveats: In a later analysis, a missense DCLRE1C variant was linked to TCR beta V- and J-gene trimming. Reportedly, HLA-A and HLA-B alleles of most subjects were accurately predicted from TCR beta. Researchers counted 150 to 200 TCR beta chains as cytomegalovirus-associated.

Donors counted as nominally healthy when sampled, yet unrecorded immune exposures were likely. Worth noting for this clone: Antigen unknown.

With 60 Vbeta and 13 Jbeta primers, the PCR was carried out. Data came from immunoSEQ multiplex PCR; TCRdb stores just in-frame clones and leaves some out. The data show more than 85,000 clones, about 78% seen once. From germline, CDR1 is MNHEY and CDR2 SVGAGI. This CDR3 is built from 15 residues. With 6 bases clipped from V and 7 bases from J, the junction kept 9 bases outside the gene matches. The V and J genes are TRBV6-5 and TRBJ1-5, with TRBD1 identical over 10 bases. This clonotype originated in a man aged 25-45 years in good health and CMV-seronegative. Sequencing was done on a sample of PBMCs. The CDR3: CASRPGQGLGQPQHF. CDR3 sequence (DNA): TGTGCCAGCAGGCCGGGACAGGGGCTGGGACAGCCCCAGCATTTT.